This TCR beta chain emerged from a study of a mutant IDH1 vaccine in newly diagnosed glioma. Across the whole study: Once 4-6 weeks had passed after radiotherapy alone, vaccination started, or it started with temozolomide cycles. Sex distribution of treated patients was roughly 62% male and about 38% female; mean age was 40.4 years. Patients previously underwent radiotherapy, temozolomide, or both, and most underwent both.

Documented time point: week 11, during vaccination. Vaccination comprised doses that each held 300 ug of mutant IDH1 20-mer peptide, plus topical imiquimod. Each donor presented with a new WHO grade 3 or 4 astrocytoma that tested IDH1-mutant and showed ATRX loss. The CDR3 consists of 13 residues. Deletions cut 0 bases from V and 6 bases from J, with 9 bases between. In germline, CDR1 is SGHNT, CDR2 YYREEE (reference sequence). This clone was picked up one time. The antigen is undetermined. TCRdb keeps only in-frame clones here, not all; method: immunoSEQ multiplex PCR. The profile shows some 23,000 clones, about 77% of them singletons.

V is TRBV5-4 and J is TRBJ1-1; the D gene is possibly TRBD1 (5 bases). The receptor was derived from a young woman with glioma. The sequenced sample was PBMCs, obtained from a glioma patient whose treatment included an IDH1 peptide vaccine. The CDR3 loop is CASSLGGRAEAFF. CDR3 sequence (DNA): TGTGCCAGCAGCTTGGGGGGCAGGGCTGAAGCTTTCTTT.